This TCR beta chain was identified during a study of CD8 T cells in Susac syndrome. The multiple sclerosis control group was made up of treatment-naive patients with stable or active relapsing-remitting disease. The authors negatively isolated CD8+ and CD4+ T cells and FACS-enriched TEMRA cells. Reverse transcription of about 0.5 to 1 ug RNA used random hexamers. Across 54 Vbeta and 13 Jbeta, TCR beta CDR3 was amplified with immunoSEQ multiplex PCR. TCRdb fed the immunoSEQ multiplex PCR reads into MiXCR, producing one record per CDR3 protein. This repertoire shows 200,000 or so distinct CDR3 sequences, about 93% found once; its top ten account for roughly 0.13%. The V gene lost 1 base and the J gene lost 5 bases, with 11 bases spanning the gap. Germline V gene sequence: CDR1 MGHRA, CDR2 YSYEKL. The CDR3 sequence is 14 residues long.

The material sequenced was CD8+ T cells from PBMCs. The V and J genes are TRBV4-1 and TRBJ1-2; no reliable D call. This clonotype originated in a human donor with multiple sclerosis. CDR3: CASSQGSAAYGYTF. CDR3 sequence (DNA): TGCGCCAGCAGCCAAGGTTCAGCTGCTTATGGCTACACCTTC.